The rows below give T cell receptor beta chains drawn from one sample of a study of blood T cell repertoires in COVID-19. TCRdb keeps only in-frame clones here, not all; method: immunoSEQ multiplex PCR. The sample carries some 80,000 clones, about 76% recorded once. The source material was peripheral blood. Source of these receptors: a man aged 80 or over with acute or convalescent COVID-19. Both conserved end residues are part of each CDR3. Fields, in order: clone size, D gene, V gene, CDR3 length, J gene, CDR3 DNA, CDR3 protein. A D gene is named only where the DNA matches it firmly. Size tells how often a clone was seen (once, few, many) or the class of an expanded clone, and some rows leave it out.

size: -
D: TRBD1
V: TRBV3-1/TRBV3-2
length: 16
J: TRBJ1-1
DNA: TGTGCCAGCAGCCCAACCGTCCGGGACAGGGGAACCGAAGCTTTCTTT
CDR3: CASSPTVRDRGTEAFF

size: -
D: -
V: TRBV7-7
length: 14
J: TRBJ2-5
DNA: TGTGCTAGCAGCTCTTCAGGGGCGGGCGAGACCCAGTACTTC
CDR3: CASSSSGAGETQYF

size: -
D: TRBD1
V: TRBV5-1
length: 14
J: TRBJ2-5
DNA: TGCGCCAGCAGCTTAAGGACAGGGTTAGAGACCCAGTACTTC
CDR3: CASSLRTGLETQYF

size: few
D: TRBD1
V: TRBV6-1
length: 14
J: TRBJ1-1
DNA: TGTGCCAGCAGTGAAAGGGGACAGGGTCCGAAAGCTTTCTTT
CDR3: CASSERGQGPKAFF

size: -
D: -
V: TRBV2
length: 14
J: TRBJ1-4
DNA: TGTGCCAGCAGTGGTGGCCAGGGTTACGAAAAACTGTTTTTT
CDR3: CASSGGQGYEKLFF

size: -
D: -
V: TRBV5-8
length: 15
J: TRBJ2-7
DNA: TGTGCCAGCAGCTTGACGACAAGGGGTACCTACGAGCAGTACTTC
CDR3: CASSLTTRGTYEQYF

size: once
D: TRBD2
V: TRBV19
length: 15
J: TRBJ2-7
DNA: TGTGCCAGTAGTAAAACCGGGACTAGCAGGAACGAGCAGTACTTC
CDR3: CASSKTGTSRNEQYF

size: -
D: TRBD1
V: TRBV5-1
length: 15
J: TRBJ1-1
DNA: TGCGCCAGCAGCTTGCCAACAGGGGCCGGCACTGAAGCTTTCTTT
CDR3: CASSLPTGAGTEAFF

size: -
D: -
V: TRBV28
length: 13
J: TRBJ1-1
DNA: TGTGCCAGTTTCGGGTCGGGAAACACTGAAGCTTTCTTT
CDR3: CASFGSGNTEAFF

size: once
D: TRBD2
V: TRBV7-3
length: 17
J: TRBJ2-3
DNA: TGTGCCAGCAGCCTCTTAGCGGGGGGGGCGGAAACAGATACGCAGTATTTT
CDR3: CASSLLAGGAETDTQYF

size: -
D: -
V: TRBV9
length: 17
J: TRBJ1-3
DNA: TGTGCCAGCAGCGTAGTAGGGGAAATGAGCTCTGGAAACACCATATATTTT
CDR3: CASSVVGEMSSGNTIYF

size: -
D: TRBD1
V: TRBV27
length: 15
J: TRBJ1-2
DNA: TGTGCCAGCAGCCAATACCCGGGACAGATAGAAGGCTACACCTTC
CDR3: CASSQYPGQIEGYTF

size: -
D: -
V: TRBV7-8
length: 17
J: TRBJ1-1
DNA: TGTGCCAGCAGCTTAGCCCGGGACTCGGGGCTGAGAACTGAAGCTTTCTTT
CDR3: CASSLARDSGLRTEAFF

size: once
D: TRBD1
V: TRBV19
length: 15
J: TRBJ2-1
DNA: TGTGCCAGTAGTATTACCCGGACAGGGGGTAATGAGCAGTTCTTC
CDR3: CASSITRTGGNEQFF

size: -
D: TRBD1
V: TRBV27
length: 14
J: TRBJ2-7
DNA: TGTGCCAGCAGTTCCGGGACAGGACGGTCCGAGCAGTACTTC
CDR3: CASSSGTGRSEQYF

size: -
D: -
V: TRBV5-1
length: 14
J: TRBJ2-1
DNA: TGCGCCAGCAGCTTGGGACTAGTTTACAATGAGCAGTTCTTC
CDR3: CASSLGLVYNEQFF

size: -
D: -
V: TRBV5-1
length: 15
J: TRBJ2-5
DNA: TGCGCCAGCAGATCGAGGGGGTCCCTTCAAGAGACCCAGTACTTC
CDR3: CASRSRGSLQETQYF

size: -
D: -
V: TRBV5-1
length: 13
J: TRBJ2-1
DNA: TGCGCCAGCGCCCAAACTAGCCTATCTGAGCAGTTCTTC
CDR3: CASAQTSLSEQFF

size: -
D: TRBD1
V: TRBV5-1
length: 14
J: TRBJ1-5
DNA: TGCGCCAGCAGCCCGGGACAGAACAATCAGCCCCAGCATTTT
CDR3: CASSPGQNNQPQHF

size: -
D: TRBD1
V: TRBV5-1
length: 12
J: TRBJ2-2
DNA: TGCGCCAGCGGGACAGGGCCCGGGGAGCTGTTTTTT
CDR3: CASGTGPGELFF

size: -
D: TRBD1
V: TRBV5-1
length: 14
J: TRBJ1-4
DNA: TGCGCCAGCAGCTTGGACAGGGGGAATGAAAAACTGTTTTTT
CDR3: CASSLDRGNEKLFF

size: -
D: TRBD1
V: TRBV19
length: 13
J: TRBJ1-2
DNA: TGTGCCAGTAGTATAACAGGGGGACATGGCTACACCTTC
CDR3: CASSITGGHGYTF

size: -
D: -
V: TRBV2
length: 15
J: TRBJ2-1
DNA: TGTGCCAGCAGTGTCGATCTATTTCCCTACAATGAGCAGTTCTTC
CDR3: CASSVDLFPYNEQFF

size: -
D: TRBD1
V: TRBV6-5
length: 14
J: TRBJ1-5
DNA: TGTGCCAGCAGACTCCAGGGGGCAGGGCAGCCCCAGCATTTT
CDR3: CASRLQGAGQPQHF

size: -
D: -
V: TRBV24-1
length: 13
J: TRBJ2-7
DNA: TGTGCCACCAGTGGAGAGACAGACTACGAGCAGTACTTC
CDR3: CATSGETDYEQYF

size: -
D: TRBD2
V: TRBV2
length: 14
J: TRBJ2-5
DNA: TGTGCCAGCATCGGCGGGAGGGGAATGGAGACCCAGTACTTC
CDR3: CASIGGRGMETQYF

size: -
D: -
V: TRBV6-5
length: 15
J: TRBJ1-5
DNA: TGTGCCAGCGGGAGGGGGGGCGAGGGGAATCAGCCCCAGCATTTT
CDR3: CASGRGGEGNQPQHF

size: -
D: TRBD1
V: TRBV7-2
length: 14
J: TRBJ2-7
DNA: TGTGCCAGCAGCCAGGACAGGGGGCGCTACGAGCAGTACTTC
CDR3: CASSQDRGRYEQYF

size: few
D: -
V: TRBV6-2/TRBV6-3
length: 15
J: TRBJ1-5
DNA: TGTGCCAGCAGCGATTTAATCCAGGGCAGGCAGCCCCAGCATTTT
CDR3: CASSDLIQGRQPQHF

size: -
D: TRBD2
V: TRBV7-9
length: 14
J: TRBJ2-7
DNA: TGTGCCAGCAGCTTAGCGCGGGAGACCTACGAGCAGTACTTC
CDR3: CASSLARETYEQYF

size: few
D: TRBD1
V: TRBV5-1
length: 15
J: TRBJ2-3
DNA: TGCGCCAGCAGCTCCGGGACAGTTGACACAGATACGCAGTATTTT
CDR3: CASSSGTVDTDTQYF

size: -
D: TRBD2
V: TRBV11-2
length: 17
J: TRBJ2-5
DNA: TGTGCCAGCAGCTTAGGAGCCTCGGGAGGGCAACAAGAGACCCAGTACTTC
CDR3: CASSLGASGGQQETQYF

size: once
D: TRBD1
V: TRBV3-1/TRBV3-2
length: 15
J: TRBJ1-2
DNA: TGTGCCAGCAGCCATTGGGACAGGACTAACTATGGCTACACCTTC
CDR3: CASSHWDRTNYGYTF

size: -
D: -
V: TRBV30
length: 13
J: TRBJ1-1
DNA: TGTGCCGGAGGAGGCGCCTCGAACACTGAAGCTTTCTTT
CDR3: CAGGGASNTEAFF

size: -
D: -
V: TRBV5-1
length: 14
J: TRBJ2-7
DNA: TGCGCCAGCAGCTTCAAGGGCAGGGCCAACGAGCAGTACTTC
CDR3: CASSFKGRANEQYF

size: -
D: TRBD1
V: TRBV7-2
length: 14
J: TRBJ1-2
DNA: TGTGCCAGCAGCTTAGCCGGGACAGAGAATGGCTACACCTTC
CDR3: CASSLAGTENGYTF

size: -
D: TRBD2
V: TRBV7-3
length: 15
J: TRBJ2-1
DNA: TGTGCCAGCAGCTTATTGGCGGGAGGGTACAATGAGCAGTTCTTC
CDR3: CASSLLAGGYNEQFF

size: few
D: -
V: TRBV7-3
length: 13
J: TRBJ1-3
DNA: TGTGCCAGCAGCCCCTTTCCTGGAAACACCATATATTTT
CDR3: CASSPFPGNTIYF

size: -
D: TRBD1
V: TRBV2
length: 13
J: TRBJ2-7
DNA: TGTGCCAGCAGTCGTTGGACAGGCTACGAGCAGTACTTC
CDR3: CASSRWTGYEQYF

size: -
D: TRBD1
V: TRBV6-2/TRBV6-3
length: 15
J: TRBJ2-7
DNA: TGTGCCAGCAGTAATCCGGGACAGGTATCCTACGAGCAGTACTTC
CDR3: CASSNPGQVSYEQYF

size: -
D: TRBD1
V: TRBV3-1/TRBV3-2
length: 17
J: TRBJ1-2
DNA: TGTGCCAGCAGCCAAGATGCGTACAGGGGGCGGAACTATGGCTACACCTTC
CDR3: CASSQDAYRGRNYGYTF

size: -
D: TRBD1
V: TRBV15
length: 15
J: TRBJ2-7
DNA: TGTGCCACCAGCAGTGGGTGGGACAGGGTAAGCGAGCAGTACTTC
CDR3: CATSSGWDRVSEQYF

size: -
D: TRBD1
V: TRBV28
length: 17
J: TRBJ2-5
DNA: TGTGCCAGCAGTGGGACAGGGGTTCCTACCCGCCAAGAGACCCAGTACTTC
CDR3: CASSGTGVPTRQETQYF

size: -
D: -
V: TRBV7-3
length: 15
J: TRBJ2-1
DNA: TGTGCCAGCAGCTCGCAGGGAAACTCCTACAATGAGCAGTTCTTC
CDR3: CASSSQGNSYNEQFF

size: -
D: -
V: TRBV28
length: 14
J: TRBJ1-1
DNA: TGTGCCACCTTCCGGGTCCCGGGGAACACTGAAGCTTTCTTT
CDR3: CATFRVPGNTEAFF

size: -
D: -
V: TRBV6-2/TRBV6-3
length: 16
J: TRBJ2-7
DNA: TGTGCCAGCAGCCCCACCAACAGGGTGGCTAGCTACGAGCAGTACTTC
CDR3: CASSPTNRVASYEQYF

size: -
D: TRBD1
V: TRBV7-9
length: 18
J: TRBJ1-6
DNA: TGTGCCAGCAGCTTAGGACATACAGTTGCAGGGGGCTTATCACCCCTCCACTTT
CDR3: CASSLGHTVAGGLSPLHF

size: few
D: -
V: TRBV3-1/TRBV3-2
length: 14
J: TRBJ2-7
DNA: TGTGCCAGCAGGGGCACCTACGACTCCTACGAGCAGTACTTC
CDR3: CASRGTYDSYEQYF

size: -
D: -
V: TRBV10-3
length: 13
J: TRBJ1-5
DNA: TGTGCCATCAAAGCACAGAGTAATCAGCCCCAGCATTTT
CDR3: CAIKAQSNQPQHF

size: -
D: -
V: TRBV6-5
length: 15
J: TRBJ2-7
DNA: TGTGCCAGCAGTTACGACTCAAGTGTCTCCTACGAGCAGTACTTC
CDR3: CASSYDSSVSYEQYF

size: -
D: -
V: TRBV5-1
length: 14
J: TRBJ1-2
DNA: TGCGCCAGCAGCTTGGGACAGACGAAGAATGGCTACACCTTC
CDR3: CASSLGQTKNGYTF

size: -
D: TRBD2
V: TRBV4-2
length: 16
J: TRBJ2-2
DNA: TGTGCCAGCAGCCTGGCTAGCGGGGGGAACACCGGGGAGCTGTTTTTT
CDR3: CASSLASGGNTGELFF